The T cell receptor beta chain under discussion was sequenced for a study of STAT3 mutations in large granular lymphocyte leukemia (dated by TCRdb to about 2019). For the study in its entirety: In roughly half of the longitudinally sequenced T-LGLL patients, canonical activating STAT3 mutations were detected. Over half of the T-LGLL patients were given one or more immunosuppressive therapy regimens, and approximately 36% of the treated patients had a hematologic response. Serial deep sequencing of TCRbeta CDR3 and STAT3 was performed in patients with T-cell large granular lymphocyte leukemia to reconstruct clonal hierarchy and dynamics. From an initial cohort of 200 to 250 LGL patients, 15 to 20 representative T-LGLL cases were selected for longitudinal TCRbeta and STAT3 sequencing. For each patient, sequencing was performed at an average of approximately 4 time points, with a range of 2 to 8 samplings. As controls within the study, two patients with natural killer LGL leukemia were also sequenced longitudinally.

An Illumina MiSeq was used to sequence the TCRbeta libraries, yielding an average of around 41,000 productive templates per sample. TCRbeta CDR3 libraries were generated with the immunoSEQ assay using multiplex PCR amplification. The study's processing was this. Repertoire diversity was computed as previously defined, with values near 0 indicating extremely monoclonal samples. Imported from immuneACCESS, the table was reduced by TCRdb to in-frame sequences with V and J called. These copies leave out some clones; in studies compared against another copy, an unresolved V gene accounts for under half, and the cause of the remainder is not known. V and J calls and clone size are given by that table; D and trimming were obtained from the DNA. Within this sample are 35,000 to 40,000 clones, with approximately 91% of them counted one time only. Roughly 0.39% of the sample is in the top ten clones. Findings and caveats that apply to the study as a whole: TCR clonotype switching after therapy was observed in about 35% of the 18 patients, and all newly emerging clones were found to be STAT3 wild type. Variable intervals between samplings and differing treatment regimens complicated linking therapy response to changes in TCR clonal burden. At least one immunodominant TCRbeta clonotype was identified in every T-LGLL patient, and multiple immunodominant subclonotypes were identified in about half of the T-LGLL patients. Because no samples were available when a clone first appeared, clonal expansion had to be inferred from samplings taken at other points. Since codominant clonotypes persisted in some patients, a small but highly pathogenic clone may have gone undetected. Several patients had a dominant TCR clone burden greater than the STAT3 mutant burden, which suggests that the STAT3 mutation arose secondarily within a clone that had already expanded.

Note on this clone: Its cognate antigen has yet to be identified. Per-base quality was not reported, and no clone a single base away is much larger than it.

The same DNA, extracted from blood mononuclear cells, served for both TCR sequencing and STAT3 sequencing. This TCR was recovered from a human donor with T large granular lymphocyte leukemia. Some clones in this sample may be carry-over from other donors' samples. The source material was PBMCs.

CDR3 protein: CASSLEGEHQPQHF. The bases are TGCGCCAGCAGCTTGGAAGGGGAACATCAGCCCCAGCATTTT. The rearrangement combines TRBV5-1 with TRBJ1-5, with TRBD1 as a weak D call on 5 bases. Via the germline V gene, CDR1 is SGHRS and CDR2 YFSETQ. The germline ends are 9 bases apart after V is trimmed by 0 bases and J by 5 bases. The CDR3, cysteine through phenylalanine, is 14 amino acids long. Kept here is only the CDR3 DNA, which spans 42 bases and is read in frame from base 1. Extended through the reference TRBV5-1 and TRBJ1-5 proteins, this CDR3 yields the full variable domain: KAGVTQTPRYLIKTRGQQVTLSCSPISGHRSVSWYQQTPGQGLQFLFEYFSETQRNKGNFPGRFSGRQFSNSRSEMNVSTLELGDSALYLCASSLEGEHQPQHFGDGTRLSIL.